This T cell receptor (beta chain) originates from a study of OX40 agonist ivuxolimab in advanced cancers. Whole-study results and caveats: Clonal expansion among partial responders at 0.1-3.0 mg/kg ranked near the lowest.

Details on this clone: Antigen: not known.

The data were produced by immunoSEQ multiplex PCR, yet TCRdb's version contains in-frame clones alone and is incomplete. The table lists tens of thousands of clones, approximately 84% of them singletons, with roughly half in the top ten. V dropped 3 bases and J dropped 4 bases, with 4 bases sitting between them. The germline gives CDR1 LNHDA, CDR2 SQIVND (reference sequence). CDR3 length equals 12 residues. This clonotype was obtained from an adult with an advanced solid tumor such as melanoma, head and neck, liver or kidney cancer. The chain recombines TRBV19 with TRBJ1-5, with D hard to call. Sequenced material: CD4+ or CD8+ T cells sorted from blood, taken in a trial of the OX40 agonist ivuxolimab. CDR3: CASSIYNQPQHF. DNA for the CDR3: TGTGCCAGTAGTATCTATAATCAGCCCCAGCATTTT.